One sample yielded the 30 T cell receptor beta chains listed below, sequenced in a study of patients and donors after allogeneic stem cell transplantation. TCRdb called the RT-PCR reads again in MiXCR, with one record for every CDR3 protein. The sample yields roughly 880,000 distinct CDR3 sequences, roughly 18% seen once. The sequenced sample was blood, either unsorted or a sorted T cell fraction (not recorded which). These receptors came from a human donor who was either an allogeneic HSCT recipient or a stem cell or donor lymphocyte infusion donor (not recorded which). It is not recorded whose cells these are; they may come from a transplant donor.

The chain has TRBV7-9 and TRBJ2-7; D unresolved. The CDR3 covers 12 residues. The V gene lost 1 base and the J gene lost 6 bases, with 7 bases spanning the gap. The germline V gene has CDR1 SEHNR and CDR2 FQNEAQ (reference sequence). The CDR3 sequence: CASSLGQLEQYF. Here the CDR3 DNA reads TGTGCCAGCAGCTTAGGGCAGCTCGAGCAGTACTTC.

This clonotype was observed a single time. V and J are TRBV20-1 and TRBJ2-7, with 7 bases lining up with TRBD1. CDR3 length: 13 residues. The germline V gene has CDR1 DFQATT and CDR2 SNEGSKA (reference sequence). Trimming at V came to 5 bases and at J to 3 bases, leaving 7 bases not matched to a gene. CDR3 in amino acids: CSAVRDRYYEQYF. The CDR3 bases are TGCAGTGCTGTCCGGGACAGATACTACGAGCAGTACTTC.

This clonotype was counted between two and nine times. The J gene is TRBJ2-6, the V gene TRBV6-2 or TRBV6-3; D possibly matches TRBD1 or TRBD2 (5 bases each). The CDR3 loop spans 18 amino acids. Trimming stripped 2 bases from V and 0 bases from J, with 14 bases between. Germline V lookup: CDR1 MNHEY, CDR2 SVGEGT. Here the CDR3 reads CASSYPGRVSSGANVLTF. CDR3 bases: TGTGCCAGCAGTTACCCGGGACGGGTAAGCTCTGGGGCCAACGTCCTGACTTTC.

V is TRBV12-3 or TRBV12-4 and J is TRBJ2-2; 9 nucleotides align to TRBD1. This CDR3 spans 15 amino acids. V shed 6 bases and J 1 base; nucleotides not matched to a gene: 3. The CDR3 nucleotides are TGTGCCAGCAGAAGGACAGGGGAGAACACCGGGGAGCTGTTTTTT. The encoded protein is CASRRTGENTGELFF.

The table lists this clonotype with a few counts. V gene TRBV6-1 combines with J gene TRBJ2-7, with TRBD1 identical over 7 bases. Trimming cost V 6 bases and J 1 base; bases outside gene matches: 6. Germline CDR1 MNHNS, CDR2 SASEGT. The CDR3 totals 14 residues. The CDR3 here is CASSKDRRSYEQYF. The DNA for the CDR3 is TGTGCCAGCAGCAAGGACAGGCGATCCTACGAGCAGTACTTC.

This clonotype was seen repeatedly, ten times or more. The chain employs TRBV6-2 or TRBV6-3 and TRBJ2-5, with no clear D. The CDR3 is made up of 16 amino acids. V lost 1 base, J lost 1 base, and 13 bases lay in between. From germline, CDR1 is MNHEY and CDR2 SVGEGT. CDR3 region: CASSYWRISIQETQYF. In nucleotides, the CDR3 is TGTGCCAGCAGTTACTGGAGAATTTCTATCCAAGAGACCCAGTACTTC.

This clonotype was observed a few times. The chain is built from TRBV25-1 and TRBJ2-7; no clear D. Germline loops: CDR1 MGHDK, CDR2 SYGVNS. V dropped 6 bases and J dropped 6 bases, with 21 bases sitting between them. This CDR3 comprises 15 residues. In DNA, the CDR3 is TGTGCCAGCAGCGAGTGGAGAGTAAGGAACGGCGAGCAGTACTTC. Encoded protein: CASSEWRVRNGEQYF.

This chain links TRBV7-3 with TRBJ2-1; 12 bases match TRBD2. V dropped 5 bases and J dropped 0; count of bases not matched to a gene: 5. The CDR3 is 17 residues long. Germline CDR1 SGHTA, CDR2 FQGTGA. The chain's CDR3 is CASSDGLAGSSYNEQFF. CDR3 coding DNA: TGTGCCAGCAGCGACGGACTAGCGGGAAGCTCCTACAATGAGCAGTTCTTC. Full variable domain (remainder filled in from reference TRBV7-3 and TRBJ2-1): GAGVSQTPSNKVTEKGKYVELRCDPISGHTALYWYRQSLGQGPEFLIYFQGTGAADDSGLPNDRFFAVRPEGSVSTLKIQRTERGDSAVYLCASSDGLAGSSYNEQFFGPGTRLTVL.

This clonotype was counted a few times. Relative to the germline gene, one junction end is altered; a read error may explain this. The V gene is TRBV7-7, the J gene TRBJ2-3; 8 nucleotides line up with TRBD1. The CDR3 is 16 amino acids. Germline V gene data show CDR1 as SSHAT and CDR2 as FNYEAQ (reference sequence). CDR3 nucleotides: TGTGCTAGCAGCTTACTGACAGGGGAGGTTTCAGATACGCAGTATTTT. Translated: CASSLLTGEVSDTQYF.

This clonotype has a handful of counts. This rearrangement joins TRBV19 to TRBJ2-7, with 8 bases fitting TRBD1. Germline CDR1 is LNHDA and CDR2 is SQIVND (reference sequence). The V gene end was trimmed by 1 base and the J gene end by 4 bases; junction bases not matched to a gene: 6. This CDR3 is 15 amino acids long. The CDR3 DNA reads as TGTGCCAGTAGTATAGGGACAGGGCGAATATACGAGCAGTACTTC. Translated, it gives CASSIGTGRIYEQYF. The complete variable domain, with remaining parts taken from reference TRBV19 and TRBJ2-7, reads DGGITQSPKYLFRKEGQNVTLSCEQNLNHDAMYWYRQDPGQGLRLIYYSQIVNDFQKGDIAEGYSVSREKKESFPLTVTSAQKNPTAFYLCASSIGTGRIYEQYFGPGTRLTVT.

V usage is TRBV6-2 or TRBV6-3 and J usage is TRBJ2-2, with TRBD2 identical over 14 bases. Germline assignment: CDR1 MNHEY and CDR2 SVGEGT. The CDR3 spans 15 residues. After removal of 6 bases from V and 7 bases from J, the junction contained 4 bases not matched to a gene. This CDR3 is CASREGLAGDGELFF. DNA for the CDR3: TGTGCCAGCAGGGAGGGACTAGCGGGAGACGGGGAGCTGTTTTTT.

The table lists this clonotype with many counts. The CDR3 DNA reads TGTGCCAGCAGGTGGACTAGTTCCGGGGAGCTGTTTTTT. As protein: CASRWTSSGELFF. The chain carries TRBV7-8 and TRBJ2-2; TRBD2 matches 7 bases. CDR3 size: 13 residues. The V gene's germline CDR1 is SGHVS and CDR2 FQNEAQ. V was clipped by 6 bases and J by 6 bases; unmatched bases: 4.

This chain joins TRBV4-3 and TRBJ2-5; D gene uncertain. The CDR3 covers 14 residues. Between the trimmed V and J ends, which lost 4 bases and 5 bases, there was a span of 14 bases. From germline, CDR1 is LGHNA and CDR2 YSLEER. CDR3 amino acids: CASSPNLGLETQYF. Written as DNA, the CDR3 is TGCGCCAGCAGCCCCAACCTTGGGTTGGAGACCCAGTACTTC.

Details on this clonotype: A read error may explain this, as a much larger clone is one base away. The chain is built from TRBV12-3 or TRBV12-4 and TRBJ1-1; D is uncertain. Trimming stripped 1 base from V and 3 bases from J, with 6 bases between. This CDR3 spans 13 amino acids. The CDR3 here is CASSLGFYTEAFF. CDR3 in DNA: TGTGCCAGCAGTTTAGGGTTTTACACTGAAGCTTTCTTT.

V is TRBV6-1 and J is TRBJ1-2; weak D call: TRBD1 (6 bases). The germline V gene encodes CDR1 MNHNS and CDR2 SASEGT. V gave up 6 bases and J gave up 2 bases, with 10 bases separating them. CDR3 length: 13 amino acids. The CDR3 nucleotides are TGTGCCAGCAGGGAGGGGGTAAACTATGGCTACACCTTC. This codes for CASREGVNYGYTF.

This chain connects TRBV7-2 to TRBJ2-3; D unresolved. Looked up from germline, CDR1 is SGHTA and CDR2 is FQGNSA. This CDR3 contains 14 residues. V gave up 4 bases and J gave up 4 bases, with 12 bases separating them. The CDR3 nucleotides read TGTGCCAGCAGCTCCGGGTCCCGGGCAGATACGCAGTATTTT. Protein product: CASSSGSRADTQYF. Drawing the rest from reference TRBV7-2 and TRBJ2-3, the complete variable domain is GAGVSQSPSNKVTEKGKDVELRCDPISGHTALYWYRQSLGQGLEFLIYFQGNSAPDKSGLPSDRFSAERTGGSVSTLTIQRTQQEDSAVYLCASSSGSRADTQYFGPGTRLTVL.

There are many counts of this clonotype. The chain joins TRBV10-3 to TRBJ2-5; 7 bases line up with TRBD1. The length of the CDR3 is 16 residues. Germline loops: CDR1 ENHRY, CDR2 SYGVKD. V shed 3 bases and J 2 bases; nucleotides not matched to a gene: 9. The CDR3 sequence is CAISDPPGTAQETQYF. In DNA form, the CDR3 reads TGTGCCATCAGTGACCCCCCCGGGACAGCACAAGAGACCCAGTACTTC.

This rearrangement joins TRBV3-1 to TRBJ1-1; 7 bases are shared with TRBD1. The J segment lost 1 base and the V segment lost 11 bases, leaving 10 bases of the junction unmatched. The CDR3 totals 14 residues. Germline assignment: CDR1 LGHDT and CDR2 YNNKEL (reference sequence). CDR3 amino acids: CAASLTGRNTEAFF. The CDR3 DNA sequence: TGTGCCGCATCCCTGACAGGGCGGAACACTGAAGCTTTCTTT.

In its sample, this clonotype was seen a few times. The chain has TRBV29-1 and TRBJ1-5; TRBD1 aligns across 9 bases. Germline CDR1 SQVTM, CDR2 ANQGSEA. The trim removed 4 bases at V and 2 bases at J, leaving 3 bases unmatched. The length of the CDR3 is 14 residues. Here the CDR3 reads CSVGTGVRNQPQHF. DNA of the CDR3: TGCAGCGTTGGGACAGGGGTCCGCAATCAGCCCCAGCATTTT.

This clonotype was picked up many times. CDR3 nucleotides: TGTGCCAGCAGTCTACAGGGGAGAGGCACTGAAGCTTTCTTT. Protein product: CASSLQGRGTEAFF. This chain joins TRBV5-8 and TRBJ1-1, with 7 positions matching TRBD1. V shed 5 bases and J 4 bases; nucleotides not matched to a gene: 8. The CDR3 contains 14 residues. The germline V gene encodes CDR1 SGHTS and CDR2 YDEGEE. The whole variable domain, filled in from reference TRBV5-8 and TRBJ1-1, reads EAGVTQSPTHLIKTRGQQATLRCSPISGHTSVYWYQQALGLGLQFLLWYDEGEERNRGNFPPRFSGRQFPNYSSELNVNALELEDSALYLCASSLQGRGTEAFFGQGTRLTVV.

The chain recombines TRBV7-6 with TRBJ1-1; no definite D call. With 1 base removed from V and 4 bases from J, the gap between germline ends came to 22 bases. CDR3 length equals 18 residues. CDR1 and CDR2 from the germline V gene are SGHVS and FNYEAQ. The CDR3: CASSLVMSGGRKGTEAFF. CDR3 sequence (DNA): TGTGCCAGCAGCTTAGTTATGTCGGGCGGACGTAAGGGCACTGAAGCTTTCTTT.

The CDR3 nucleotides are TGCAGTGCTCCAAGCGGGAGTCACAACAATGAGCAGTTCTTC. This gives the protein CSAPSGSHNNEQFF. The chain has TRBV20-1 and TRBJ2-1, with 8 bases identical to TRBD2. The CDR3 has 14 amino acids. The V segment lost 5 bases and the J segment 5 bases; nucleotides outside the gene matches: 8. Germline V gene sequence: CDR1 DFQATT, CDR2 SNEGSKA (reference sequence).

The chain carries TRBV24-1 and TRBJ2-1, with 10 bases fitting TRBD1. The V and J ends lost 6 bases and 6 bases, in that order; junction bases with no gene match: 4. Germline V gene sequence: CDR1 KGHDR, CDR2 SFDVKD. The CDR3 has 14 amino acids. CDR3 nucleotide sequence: TGTGCCACCAGTCGGACAGGGGGTGGCAATGAGCAGTTCTTC. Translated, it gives CATSRTGGGNEQFF.

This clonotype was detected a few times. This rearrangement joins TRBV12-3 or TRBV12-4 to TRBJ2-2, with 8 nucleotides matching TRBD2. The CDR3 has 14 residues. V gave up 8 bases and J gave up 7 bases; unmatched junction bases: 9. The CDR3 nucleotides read TGTGCCAGCCACACGGGACTAGATATCGGGGAGCTGTTTTTT. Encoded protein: CASHTGLDIGELFF.

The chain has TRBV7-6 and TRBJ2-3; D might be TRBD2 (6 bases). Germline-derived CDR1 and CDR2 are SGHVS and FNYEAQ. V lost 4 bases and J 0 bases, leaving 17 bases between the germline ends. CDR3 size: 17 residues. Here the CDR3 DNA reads TGTGCCAGCAGCTCCCCTAGCTCCGGGAGCAGCACAGATACGCAGTATTTT. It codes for CASSSPSSGSSTDTQYF.

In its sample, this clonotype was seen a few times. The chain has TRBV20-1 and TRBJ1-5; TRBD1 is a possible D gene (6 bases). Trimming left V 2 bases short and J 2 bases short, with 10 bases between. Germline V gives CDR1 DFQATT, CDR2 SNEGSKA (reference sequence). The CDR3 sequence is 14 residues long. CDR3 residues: CSARNRVGNQPQHF. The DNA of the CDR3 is TGCAGTGCTAGAAACAGGGTGGGCAATCAGCCCCAGCATTTT.

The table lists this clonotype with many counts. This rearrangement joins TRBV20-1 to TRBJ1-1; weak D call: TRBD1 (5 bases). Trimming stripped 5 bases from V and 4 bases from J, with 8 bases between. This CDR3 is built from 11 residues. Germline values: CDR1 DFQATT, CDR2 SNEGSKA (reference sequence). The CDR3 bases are TGCAGTGCTCTGGGGGGCACTGAAGCTTTCTTT. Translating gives CSALGGTEAFF.

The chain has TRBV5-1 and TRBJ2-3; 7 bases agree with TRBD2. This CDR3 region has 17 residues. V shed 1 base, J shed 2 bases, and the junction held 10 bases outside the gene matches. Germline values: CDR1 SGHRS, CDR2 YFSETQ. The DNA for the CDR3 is TGCGCCAGCAGCTTGAGAGTGGGCGGGGGAGTCACAGATACGCAGTATTTT. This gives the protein CASSLRVGGGVTDTQYF.

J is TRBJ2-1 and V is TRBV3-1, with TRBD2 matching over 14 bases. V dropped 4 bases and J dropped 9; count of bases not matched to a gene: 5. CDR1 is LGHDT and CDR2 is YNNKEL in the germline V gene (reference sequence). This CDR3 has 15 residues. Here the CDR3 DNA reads TGTGCCAGCAGCCCGACTAGCGGGAGGGCCATTGAGCAGTTCTTC. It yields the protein CASSPTSGRAIEQFF.

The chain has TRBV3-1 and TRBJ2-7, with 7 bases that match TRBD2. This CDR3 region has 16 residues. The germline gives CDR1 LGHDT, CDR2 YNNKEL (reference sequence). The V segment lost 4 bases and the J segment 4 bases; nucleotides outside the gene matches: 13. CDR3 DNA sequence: TGTGCCAGCAGCCTCCAACCCGGGACTACCTTATACGAGCAGTACTTC. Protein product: CASSLQPGTTLYEQYF.